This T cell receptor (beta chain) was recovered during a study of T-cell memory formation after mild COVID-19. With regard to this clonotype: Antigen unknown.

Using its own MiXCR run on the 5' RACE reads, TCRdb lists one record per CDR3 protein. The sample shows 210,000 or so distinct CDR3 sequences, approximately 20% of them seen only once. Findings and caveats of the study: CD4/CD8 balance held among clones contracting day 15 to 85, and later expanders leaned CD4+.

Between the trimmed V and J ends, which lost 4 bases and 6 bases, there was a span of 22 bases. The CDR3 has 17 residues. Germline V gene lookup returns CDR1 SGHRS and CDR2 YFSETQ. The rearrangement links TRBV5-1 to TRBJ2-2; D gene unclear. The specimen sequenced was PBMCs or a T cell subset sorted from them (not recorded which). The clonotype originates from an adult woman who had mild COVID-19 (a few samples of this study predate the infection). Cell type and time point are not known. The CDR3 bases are TGCGCCAGCAGCGGACGGCAGAGGCAGGTACCCTCCGGGGAGCTGTTTTTT. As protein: CASSGRQRQVPSGELFF.